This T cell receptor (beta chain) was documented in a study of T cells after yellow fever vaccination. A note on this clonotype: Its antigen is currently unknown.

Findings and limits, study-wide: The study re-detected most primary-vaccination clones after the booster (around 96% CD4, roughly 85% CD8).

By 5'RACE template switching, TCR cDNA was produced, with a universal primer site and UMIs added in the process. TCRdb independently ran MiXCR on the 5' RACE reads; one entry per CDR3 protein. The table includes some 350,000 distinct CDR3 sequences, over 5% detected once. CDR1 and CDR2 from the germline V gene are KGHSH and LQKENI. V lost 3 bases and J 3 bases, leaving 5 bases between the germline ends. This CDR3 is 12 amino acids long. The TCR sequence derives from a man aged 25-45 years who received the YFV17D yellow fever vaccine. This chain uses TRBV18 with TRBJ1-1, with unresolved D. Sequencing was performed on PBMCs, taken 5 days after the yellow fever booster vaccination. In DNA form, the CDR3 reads TGTGCCAGCTCACCTGCGGACACTGAAGCTTTCTTT. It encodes CASSPADTEAFF.